These 27 T cell receptor beta chains were all obtained from the same sample, sequenced in a study of blood T cells in healthy people across ages (dated by TCRdb to the mid-2010s). Library generation was performed with 5' RACE. TCRdb records Illumina HiSeq 2500 as the sequencer. A second 7 to 11 cycle PCR used a sample-barcoded 5' primer and a J-beta primer mix. Using fastp at Q25 and MiXCR, TCRdb reprocessed the public reads and kept productive beta chains. Identical CDR3 proteins give one entry, which carries the most common genes and DNA. The sample table contains approximately 1.5 million distinct CDR3 sequences; only one count was recorded for approximately 39% of them. The ten largest clones capture just over 4% of the sample. Source material: blood. The origin of the receptors is a woman aged 18-29 years in good health.

The V call is TRBV11-3, the J call TRBJ2-4, with D perhaps TRBD2 (5 bases). CDR3 length: 16 amino acids. Germline assignment: CDR1 SGHNT and CDR2 YENEEA. Deletions cut 5 bases from V and 5 bases from J, with 19 bases between. CDR3 nucleotide sequence: TGTGCCAGCAGCAAAACGCTAGCCGGATTTGAAAACATTCAGTACTTC. The encoded protein is CASSKTLAGFENIQYF.

The chain uses TRBV27 and TRBJ2-5; D remains ambiguous. CDR1 MNHEY and CDR2 SMNVEV come from the germline V gene (reference sequence). CDR3 length equals 13 residues. Trimming removed 8 bases at V and 4 bases at J, with 14 bases between. This CDR3 is CASARRVSETQYF. The CDR3 DNA reads as TGTGCCAGCGCCCGAAGGGTATCAGAGACCCAGTACTTC.

The chain recombines TRBV7-2 with TRBJ1-2, with 9 bases fitting TRBD1. This CDR3 has 14 amino acids. CDR1 is SGHTA, CDR2 FQGNSA, per germline. The ends lost 2 bases at V and 7 bases at J; junction bases unmatched: 5. The CDR3 coding sequence is TGTGCCAGCAGCTTACAACAGGGGGCAAGTGGCTACACCTTC. Its translation: CASSLQQGASGYTF. The full variable domain, with the rest looked up from reference TRBV7-2 and TRBJ1-2, is GAGVSQSPSNKVTEKGKDVELRCDPISGHTALYWYRQSLGQGLEFLIYFQGNSAPDKSGLPSDRFSAERTGGSVSTLTIQRTQQEDSAVYLCASSLQQGASGYTFGSGTRLTVV.

This clonotype showed up just a few times. The chain couples TRBV5-1 to TRBJ2-1; either TRBD1 or TRBD2 may fit D (6 bases each). The end of the DNA is better explained by TRBJ2-7, so the J call may be wrong. This CDR3 comprises 18 residues. Looked up from germline, CDR1 is SGHRS and CDR2 is YFSETQ. DNA for the CDR3: TGCGCCAGTACACCCGGGGGCGGCTTCGGAAACTCCTACAATGAGCAGTACTTC. Its translation is CASTPGGGFGNSYNEQYF.

This clonotype was counted a few times. The rearrangement uses TRBV7-8 and TRBJ2-7, with 11 bases matching TRBD2. Germline lookup yields CDR1 SGHVS and CDR2 FQNEAQ. The CDR3 totals 14 residues. J gave up 9 bases and V 6 bases, and 10 bases lay outside the gene matches. In DNA form, the CDR3 reads TGTGCCAGCAGGTCCGGGACTAGCGGACCCTGGCAGTACTTC. Its protein product is CASRSGTSGPWQYF.

The V call is TRBV7-2, the J call TRBJ2-5; the D is unclear. V was cut by 1 base and J by 4 bases, with 10 bases left in between. This CDR3 is built from 14 residues. Looked up from germline, CDR1 is SGHTA and CDR2 is FQGNSA. Here the CDR3 reads CASSLGAMAETQYF. CDR3 DNA sequence: TGTGCCAGCAGCTTAGGAGCAATGGCAGAGACCCAGTACTTC.

The table lists this clonotype with a few counts. The chain uses TRBV29-1 and TRBJ1-1; D gene uncertain. Germline V gives CDR1 SQVTM, CDR2 ANQGSEA. The ends were cut back, 3 bases at V and 1 base at J, with 12 bases in the middle. This CDR3 has 14 residues. CDR3 DNA: TGCAGCGTTGAGTCAGCACGGCGGAACACTGAAGCTTTCTTT. Its protein product is CSVESARRNTEAFF.

This clonotype was picked up a small number of times. The chain joins TRBV18 to TRBJ2-7, with 7 bases matching TRBD2. With 3 bases clipped from V and 1 base from J, the junction kept 6 bases outside the gene matches. In germline, CDR1 is KGHSH, CDR2 LQKENI. This CDR3 contains 15 residues. CDR3 loop: CASSPGGSGSYEQYF. As DNA, the CDR3 is TGTGCCAGCTCACCTGGCGGGAGCGGATCCTACGAGCAGTACTTC. Full variable domain (missing parts from reference TRBV18 and TRBJ2-7): NAGVMQNPRHLVRRRGQEARLRCSPMKGHSHVYWYRQLPEEGLKFMVYLQKENIIDESGMPKERFSAEFPKEGPSILRIQQVVRGDSAAYFCASSPGGSGSYEQYFGPGTRLTVT.

The CDR3 DNA follows: TGTGCCAGCAGACGGGCAGGGGCCGCAGATACGCAGTATTTT. This encodes CASRRAGAADTQYF. This chain uses TRBV28 with TRBJ2-3; TRBD1 might be the D (6 bases). Per the germline V gene, CDR1 is MDHEN and CDR2 is SYDVKM. The V end lost 6 bases, the J end lost 4 bases, and 14 bases lay between the germline ends. This CDR3 region has 14 residues.

The V gene is TRBV5-6, the J gene TRBJ2-3; 7 bases map to TRBD2. This CDR3 spans 19 amino acids. Germline trimming cut 4 bases from V and 2 bases from J; bases unmatched to any gene: 19. The germline V gene has CDR1 SGHDT and CDR2 YYEEEE. CDR3 sequence: CASSQPSEGRGKATDTQYF. CDR3 nucleotides: TGTGCCAGCAGCCAACCCTCTGAGGGGAGGGGAAAAGCCACAGATACGCAGTATTTT.

The chain uses TRBV20-1 and TRBJ2-5; weak D call: TRBD2 (6 bases). The germline V and J ends were trimmed by 3 bases and 6 bases, with 17 bases remaining between them. There are 14 residues in the CDR3. CDR1 and CDR2 (germline): DFQATT, SNEGSKA (reference sequence). The CDR3 loop reads CSARRDFIRKTQYF. The DNA for the CDR3 is TGCAGTGCTAGGCGGGATTTCATTCGTAAGACCCAGTACTTC.

The V gene is TRBV3-1, the J gene TRBJ2-1; TRBD2 is a possible D gene (5 bases). The CDR3 has 13 amino acids. V gave up 1 base and J gave up 9 bases, with 10 bases separating them. From germline, CDR1 is LGHDT and CDR2 YNNKEL (reference sequence). CDR3 DNA: TGTGCCAGCAGCCAAGCGGGGAGCATTGAGCAGTTCTTC. Residues: CASSQAGSIEQFF.

The chain has TRBV28 and TRBJ2-3; 12 bases fit TRBD2. The CDR3 totals 22 residues. V dropped 1 base and J dropped 3; count of bases not matched to a gene: 20. CDR1 is MDHEN and CDR2 is SYDVKM in the germline V gene. The CDR3 DNA reads TGTGCCAGCAGTTTATCCCACGCACTAGCGGGAGGTCCCACCGGAAAAACAGATACGCAGTATTTT. As protein: CASSLSHALAGGPTGKTDTQYF.

This clonotype was found many times. This chain uses TRBV20-1 with TRBJ2-7; D remains ambiguous. The V gene's germline CDR1 is DFQATT and CDR2 SNEGSKA (reference sequence). Between the trimmed V and J ends, which lost 0 bases and 1 base, there was a span of 7 bases. The CDR3 spans 13 residues. CDR3 region: CSARDGSSYEQYF. The DNA of the CDR3 is TGCAGTGCTAGAGACGGCTCTTCCTACGAGCAGTACTTC.

With respect to this clonotype: A much larger clonotype is one base distant, so this may be a read error. The chain is built from TRBV28 and TRBJ1-5, with 7 bases identical to TRBD1. V shed 5 bases, J shed 1 base, and the junction held 8 bases outside the gene matches. CDR1 is MDHEN, CDR2 SYDVKM, per germline. The CDR3 runs to 16 residues. CDR3 loop: CASSLHRGSSNQPQHF. The CDR3 nucleotides are TGTGCCAGCAGTCTTCACAGGGGTTCGAGCAATCAGCCCCAGCATTTT.

This rearrangement joins TRBV9 to TRBJ2-4, with D maybe TRBD1 (6 bases). TRBJ2-7 matches the DNA end more closely, so the J call is doubtful. Germline lookup yields CDR1 SGDLS and CDR2 YYNGEE. This CDR3 region has 13 residues. For the CDR3, the DNA is TGTGCCAGCAGCGTAGCGGACAGCTACGAGCAGTACTTC. Translation gives CASSVADSYEQYF.

V usage is TRBV10-3 and J usage is TRBJ1-3; D uncertain. V lost 3 bases, J lost 0 bases, and 6 bases lay in between. The length of the CDR3 is 14 residues. Germline V lookup: CDR1 ENHRY, CDR2 SYGVKD. CDR3 region: CAISERSSGNTIYF. The CDR3 DNA reads TGTGCCATCAGTGAACGGAGCTCTGGAAACACCATATATTTT.

This clonotype was recorded only once. The chain links TRBV29-1 to TRBJ1-2, with a possible D match to TRBD1 (5 bases). There are 14 residues in the CDR3. Trimming took off 0 bases at V and 4 bases at J, with 12 bases between the two ends. The germline V gene encodes CDR1 SQVTM and CDR2 ANQGSEA. The CDR3 DNA reads TGCAGCGTTGAAGAGGGGCATACTGGCTATGGCTACACCTTC. Its translation is CSVEEGHTGYGYTF.

The V gene is TRBV30, the J gene TRBJ1-1; tentative D call: TRBD1 (5 bases). Germline loops: CDR1 GTSNPN, CDR2 SVGIG (reference sequence). This CDR3 comprises 13 residues. V dropped 1 base and J dropped 2 bases, with 8 bases sitting between them. This CDR3 is CAWSAQGNTEAFF. In DNA form, the CDR3 reads TGTGCCTGGAGTGCCCAGGGAAACACTGAAGCTTTCTTT.

The rearrangement joins TRBV4-2 to TRBJ1-3; D gene ambiguous. CDR3 length equals 16 residues. Germline CDR1 is LGHNA and CDR2 is YNFKEQ. V was shortened by 6 bases and J by 0 bases, with 15 bases between the two germline ends. The DNA of the CDR3 is TGTGCCAGCAGTATAACGAGGGCAGGCTCTGGAAACACCATATATTTT. Its translation is CASSITRAGSGNTIYF.

This clonotype was detected only a few times. J is TRBJ2-3 and V is TRBV6-5, with TRBD1 matching over 8 bases. The CDR3 has 15 amino acids. V gave up 6 bases and J gave up 4 bases; unmatched junction bases: 9. Germline V gene lookup returns CDR1 MNHEY and CDR2 SVGAGI. The CDR3 DNA follows: TGTGCCAGCAGCACCGGACAGGGCCTTCCAGATACGCAGTATTTT. Translation: CASSTGQGLPDTQYF.

This sequence joins TRBV10-3 and TRBJ2-3, with 8 nucleotides matching TRBD1. The CDR3 spans 15 residues. Unmatched junction bases numbered 4, after V lost 3 bases and J lost 2 bases. Germline CDR1 and CDR2: ENHRY and SYGVKD. Written as DNA, the CDR3 is TGTGCCATCAGTGACTTGACAGGGGACACAGATACGCAGTATTTT. Its translation: CAISDLTGDTDTQYF.

This clonotype was seen just once. Possible read error: a much larger clone is one base away. This chain uses TRBV7-9 with TRBJ2-1; D unresolved. The V end was cut by 8 bases, the J end by 10 bases, with 9 bases between. This CDR3 is built from 10 residues. Germline V lookup: CDR1 SEHNR, CDR2 FQNEAQ (reference sequence). The CDR3 here is CASLNYEQFF. CDR3 coding DNA: TGTGCCAGCCTAAACTACGAGCAGTTCTTC.

This clonotype was seen only once. The chain combines TRBV6-2 or TRBV6-3 with TRBJ1-1; D might be TRBD1 (6 bases). This CDR3 is 15 amino acids long. The germline CDR1 and CDR2 sequences are MNHEY and SVGEGT. V lost 4 bases, J lost 5 bases, and 17 bases lay in between. The CDR3 region is CASSSKPGVRTEAFF. The CDR3 DNA sequence: TGTGCCAGCAGTTCGAAACCAGGGGTAAGGACTGAAGCTTTCTTT.

The rearrangement links TRBV24-1 to TRBJ2-7; the D gene is possibly TRBD2 (6 bases). The CDR3 runs to 13 residues. V was trimmed by 6 bases and J by 7 bases, leaving 15 bases between them. Looked up from germline, CDR1 is KGHDR and CDR2 is SFDVKD. CDR3 DNA sequence: TGTGCCACCAGTAGTTCGGACTACAATGAGCAGTACTTC. Amino acid sequence: CATSSSDYNEQYF.

This chain connects TRBV20-1 to TRBJ2-7; 8 nucleotides line up with TRBD1. Trimming at V came to 0 bases and at J to 1 base, leaving 5 bases not matched to a gene. The length of the CDR3 is 15 residues. Germline values: CDR1 DFQATT, CDR2 SNEGSKA (reference sequence). Written as DNA, the CDR3 is TGCAGTGCTAGAGAGGCAGGGGGCCCATCCTACGAGCAGTACTTC. It translates to CSAREAGGPSYEQYF.

This clonotype was detected once. A read error may produce the germline difference seen at one junction end. The chain couples TRBV12-3 or TRBV12-4 to TRBJ2-3; no clear D. The CDR3 runs to 14 residues. In DNA, the CDR3 is TGTGCCAGCAGTTTAGAAGGGCCCGAAGATACGGAGTATTTT. Its protein is CASSLEGPEDTEYF.